This TCR beta chain was documented in a study of Graves' ophthalmopathy and Graves' hyperthyroidism. On this clonotype: Its antigen is undetermined.

V shed 4 bases and J shed 4 bases, with 13 bases lying between them. Germline V gene lookup returns CDR1 SQVTM and CDR2 ANQGSEA. This CDR3 region has 14 residues. Findings of the study overall: A majority of expanded thyroid clonotypes exceeding 0.001 frequency were likewise present in blood.

Amplification of the TCR beta CDR3 regions used RNA transcripts (as template). HTBI primers served in a first-round RT-PCR, which a second-round multiplex PCR followed. In TCRdb, the multiplex PCR reads were re-called with MiXCR into one record per CDR3 protein. The sample yields about 200,000 distinct CDR3 sequences, over 25% seen once. The sequencing input was peripheral blood. V usage is TRBV29-1 and J usage is TRBJ2-2; D unresolved. This TCR was sampled from a man over 45 with Graves' ophthalmopathy. DNA for the CDR3: TGCAGCGTTGTGGTATGGGATACCACCGGGGAGCTGTTTTTT. Protein product: CSVVVWDTTGELFF.